Below are 27 T cell receptor beta chains sequenced from a single sample in a study of CD8 T cells in Susac syndrome (dated by TCRdb to the late 2010s). The library was generated by the immunoSEQ multiplex PCR assay. RNA was extracted with the RNeasy kit and roughly 0.45 to 1 ug was reverse transcribed using random hexamers. TCRdb trimmed public reads at Q25 via fastp, called clones via MiXCR and kept in-frame beta chains. For every CDR3 protein sequence, its rows merge into one entry that carries the most common genes and DNA. For this sample there are 150,000 to 180,000 distinct CDR3 sequences; 95% appear just once. The top ten hold 0.15% to 0.2% of the sample. Sequencing input: CD4+ T cells from PBMCs. The receptors originated from a human donor with Susac syndrome.

This clonotype came up once. The rearrangement links TRBV7-9 to TRBJ1-2; TRBD1 aligns across 11 bases. V lost 5 bases, J lost 6 bases, and 11 bases stayed unmatched. Germline V gives CDR1 SEHNR, CDR2 FQNEAQ (reference sequence). The CDR3 is made up of 16 amino acids. CDR3 nucleotide sequence: TGTGCCAGCAGCCCCCACACAGGACAGGGGGCGGATGGCTACACCTTC. The encoded protein is CASSPHTGQGADGYTF.

V is TRBV4-1 and J is TRBJ2-3; D unresolved. Trimming stripped 1 base from V and 0 bases from J, with 8 bases between. CDR1 MGHRA and CDR2 YSYEKL come from the germline V gene. The CDR3 consists of 15 residues. This CDR3 reads CASSQAHQSTDTQYF. The CDR3 DNA sequence: TGCGCCAGCAGCCAAGCCCATCAAAGCACAGATACGCAGTATTTT.

The V and J genes are TRBV6-2 or TRBV6-3 and TRBJ2-7; D remains ambiguous. Germline V gene lookup returns CDR1 MNHEY and CDR2 SVGEGT. CDR3 size: 15 residues. Trimming stripped 5 bases from V and 5 bases from J, with 19 bases between. CDR3 amino acids: CASSHQLGTLNEQYF. The DNA of the CDR3 is TGTGCCAGCAGTCACCAGTTGGGAACCCTAAACGAGCAGTACTTC.

This chain's CDR3 is CSAKGRVDQPQHF. CDR3 DNA sequence: TGCAGTGCTAAGGGCAGGGTAGATCAGCCCCAGCATTTT. The gene calls are TRBV20-1 and TRBJ1-5, with a possible D match to TRBD1 (5 bases). The CDR3 is 13 amino acids. CDR1 and CDR2 (germline): DFQATT, SNEGSKA (reference sequence). With 4 bases removed from V and 5 bases from J, the gap between germline ends came to 12 bases.

V usage is TRBV20-1 and J usage is TRBJ2-7; D uncertain. Looked up from germline, CDR1 is DFQATT and CDR2 is SNEGSKA (reference sequence). V shed 3 bases and J shed 0 bases, with 15 bases lying between them. The CDR3 contains 15 residues. The CDR3 here is CSARRWAADSYEQYF. The CDR3 bases are TGCAGTGCTAGGAGATGGGCGGCCGACTCCTACGAGCAGTACTTC.

The gene calls are TRBV4-1 and TRBJ2-7; no clear D. CDR3 length: 16 amino acids. Germline V lookup: CDR1 MGHRA, CDR2 YSYEKL. The V end lost 2 bases, the J end lost 2 bases, and 16 bases lay between the germline ends. The CDR3, as DNA: TGCGCCAGCAGCCAACTTGACCTTATGGAGACCTACGAGCAGTACTTC. It is translated as CASSQLDLMETYEQYF.

The sample holds one count of this clonotype. The chain has TRBV7-9 and TRBJ1-1; D not resolved. Germline CDR1 SEHNR, CDR2 FQNEAQ (reference sequence). The V end was cut by 2 bases, the J end by 5 bases, with 12 bases between. CDR3 length equals 14 residues. CDR3 nucleotides: TGTGCCAGCAGCTTACCGGGCATACCAACTGAAGCTTTCTTT. Its protein is CASSLPGIPTEAFF.

The chain uses TRBV6-2 or TRBV6-3 and TRBJ1-5; D is undetermined. Between the trimmed V and J ends, which lost 5 bases and 9 bases, there was a span of 17 bases. This CDR3 has 14 residues. Germline assignment: CDR1 MNHEY and CDR2 SVGEGT. CDR3 loop: CASSAPRPERPQHF. CDR3 nucleotide sequence: TGTGCCAGCAGTGCGCCTAGGCCGGAACGGCCCCAGCATTTT.

The V and J genes are TRBV6-2 or TRBV6-3 and TRBJ2-7, with D unresolved. V was trimmed by 0 bases and J by 3 bases, leaving 6 bases between them. This CDR3 contains 13 residues. From germline, CDR1 is MNHEY and CDR2 SVGEGT. The CDR3 protein is CASSYSTSYEQYF. CDR3 bases: TGTGCCAGCAGTTACTCTACCAGCTACGAGCAGTACTTC.

The chain links TRBV3-1 to TRBJ1-6; 8 nucleotides line up with TRBD1. Germline values: CDR1 LGHDT, CDR2 YNNKEL (reference sequence). The length of the CDR3 is 17 residues. V dropped 0 bases and J dropped 7; count of bases not matched to a gene: 8. This CDR3 reads CASSQEALGTGNSPLHF. In DNA, the CDR3 is TGTGCCAGCAGCCAAGAGGCGTTAGGGACAGGAAATTCACCCCTCCACTTT.

The chain recombines TRBV25-1 with TRBJ2-5; the D is unclear. Germline CDR1 MGHDK, CDR2 SYGVNS. V was trimmed by 2 bases and J by 5 bases, leaving 15 bases between them. The CDR3 spans 15 residues. The DNA of the CDR3 is TGTGCCAGCAGTGAACCATCCCCACTGAGGGAGACCCAGTACTTC. Translating gives CASSEPSPLRETQYF.

This chain connects TRBV3-1 to TRBJ2-2; D is possibly TRBD1 or TRBD2 (7 bases each). V gave up 8 bases and J gave up 3 bases, with 13 bases separating them. This CDR3 contains 14 residues. Germline CDR1 is LGHDT and CDR2 is YNNKEL (reference sequence). CDR3 residues: CASQGGAHTGELFF. Here the CDR3 DNA reads TGTGCCAGCCAGGGGGGGGCCCACACCGGGGAGCTGTTTTTT. The full variable domain, rest sourced from reference TRBV3-1 and TRBJ2-2, is DTAVSQTPKYLVTQMGNDKSIKCEQNLGHDTMYWYKQDSKKFLKIMFSYNNKELIINETVPNRFSPKSPDKAHLNLHINSLELGDSAVYFCASQGGAHTGELFFGEGSRLTVL.

This rearrangement joins TRBV4-1 to TRBJ1-5, with TRBD1 identical over 12 bases. This CDR3 has 15 residues. The germline V gene encodes CDR1 MGHRA and CDR2 YSYEKL. The V segment lost 2 bases and the J segment 7 bases; nucleotides outside the gene matches: 3. The CDR3 reads CASSQHGTGGQPQHF. The CDR3 coding sequence is TGCGCCAGCAGCCAACACGGGACAGGGGGCCAGCCCCAGCATTTT.

The gene calls are TRBV6-1 and TRBJ1-3, with D maybe TRBD1 (5 bases). Per the germline V gene, CDR1 is MNHNS and CDR2 is SASEGT. V gave up 1 base and J gave up 1 base, with 11 bases separating them. The CDR3 is 16 residues long. The chain's CDR3 is CASSEGNRPSGNTIYF. The CDR3 DNA reads TGTGCCAGCAGTGAAGGTAACAGGCCTTCTGGAAACACCATATATTTT.

The V call is TRBV6-6, the J call TRBJ2-7, with TRBD2 matching over 11 bases. The V segment lost 6 bases and the J segment 1 base; nucleotides outside the gene matches: 5. The CDR3 is 15 amino acids. The V gene's germline CDR1 is MNHNY and CDR2 SVGAGI (reference sequence). CDR3 DNA sequence: TGTGCCAGCAGACCCGGGACTAGCGGATCCTACGAGCAGTACTTC. Amino acids: CASRPGTSGSYEQYF.

This chain connects TRBV10-3 to TRBJ1-1; weak D call: TRBD1 (6 bases). The V end lost 6 bases, the J end lost 1 base, and 12 bases lay between the germline ends. CDR1 is ENHRY and CDR2 is SYGVKD in the germline V gene. The CDR3 has 14 residues. This CDR3 is CAISQGHRNTEAFF. CDR3 nucleotides: TGTGCCATCAGCCAGGGACACCGGAACACTGAAGCTTTCTTT.

The chain is built from TRBV29-1 and TRBJ1-1, with TRBD1 as a possible D gene (5 bases). This CDR3 contains 11 residues. The germline V gene has CDR1 SQVTM and CDR2 ANQGSEA. V was pared by 7 bases and J by 0 bases, with 6 bases between. The CDR3: CSGQMNTEAFF. CDR3 in DNA: TGCAGCGGACAGATGAACACTGAAGCTTTCTTT.

The CDR3 bases are TGCGCCAGCAGCTTGAGGGGCTACAGCACAGATACGCAGTATTTT. Its translation: CASSLRGYSTDTQYF. The chain carries TRBV5-1 and TRBJ2-3, with a weak D call TRBD1 (5 bases). The CDR3 loop spans 15 amino acids. Looked up from germline, CDR1 is SGHRS and CDR2 is YFSETQ. V gave up 1 base and J gave up 0 bases, with 9 bases separating them.

This rearrangement joins TRBV4-1 to TRBJ1-5, with 9 bases lining up with TRBD1. Per germline, CDR1 MGHRA and CDR2 YSYEKL. With 1 base clipped from V and 5 bases from J, the junction kept 6 bases outside the gene matches. There are 16 residues in the CDR3. The CDR3 spells CASSQAVDRGYQPQHF. The CDR3 region has the DNA TGCGCCAGCAGCCAAGCTGTAGACAGGGGGTATCAGCCCCAGCATTTT.

The rearrangement joins TRBV15 to TRBJ2-5; D uncertain. In germline, CDR1 is LNHNV, CDR2 YYDKDF (reference sequence). The germline V and J ends were trimmed by 0 bases and 4 bases, with 3 bases remaining between them. The CDR3 runs to 12 residues. The CDR3 spells CATSRDVETQYF. The CDR3 nucleotides are TGTGCCACCAGCAGAGATGTAGAGACCCAGTACTTC.

The rearrangement links TRBV4-2 to TRBJ2-1; 10 nucleotides align to TRBD2. The CDR3 extends over 16 amino acids. The germline gives CDR1 LGHNA, CDR2 YNFKEQ. The ends lost 4 bases at V and 3 bases at J; junction bases unmatched: 6. In nucleotides, the CDR3 is TGTGCCAGCAGCCCGGAGGGACTAGCGATCTACAATGAGCAGTTCTTC. The encoded protein is CASSPEGLAIYNEQFF.

The rearrangement uses TRBV12-3 or TRBV12-4 and TRBJ2-7, with 7 bases matching TRBD2. The CDR3 runs 12 residues. V lost 2 bases, J lost 7 bases, and 2 bases stayed unmatched. The CDR3 DNA reads as TGTGCCAGCAGTTTAAAGGGAGGGGAGCAGTACTTC. This gives the protein CASSLKGGEQYF.

CDR3: CSVVIGETQYF. The DNA for the CDR3 is TGCAGCGTTGTGATCGGAGAGACCCAGTACTTC. The rearrangement joins TRBV29-1 to TRBJ2-5; D gene unclear. Per the germline V gene, CDR1 is SQVTM and CDR2 is ANQGSEA. The CDR3 runs to 11 residues. The V and J ends lost 4 bases and 4 bases respectively, with 7 bases between them.

The genes are TRBV25-1 and TRBJ2-7; 7 nucleotides align to TRBD1. Germline trimming cut 0 bases from V and 2 bases from J; bases unmatched to any gene: 10. The CDR3 is 17 amino acids. Germline V gene sequence: CDR1 MGHDK, CDR2 SYGVNS. The CDR3 nucleotides are TGTGCCAGCAGTGAATACCAAAAGTGGGACAGTACCTACGAGCAGTACTTC. Residues: CASSEYQKWDSTYEQYF.

V gene TRBV12-3 or TRBV12-4 combines with J gene TRBJ2-3, with 7 bases lining up with TRBD1. V shed 2 bases and J 1 base; nucleotides not matched to a gene: 6. This CDR3 contains 16 residues. The CDR3 nucleotides read TGTGCCAGCAGTTTAAGGGGGCCTATGGGCACAGATACGCAGTATTTT. Encoded protein: CASSLRGPMGTDTQYF.

The gene calls are TRBV9 and TRBJ2-7, with 7 bases lining up with TRBD1. V trimming: 5 bases; J trimming: 1 base; junction bases outside the gene matches: 9. Germline CDR1 reads SGDLS; CDR2 reads YYNGEE. CDR3 length equals 15 residues. The CDR3 bases are TGTGCCAGCAGGGGACAGAGTCGCGAGTCCTACGAGCAGTACTTC. It encodes CASRGQSRESYEQYF.

This clonotype was detected only a few times. The chain links TRBV7-2 to TRBJ2-3, with D perhaps being TRBD1 or TRBD2 (5 bases each). This CDR3 is 14 amino acids long. Trimming took 2 bases from V and 1 from J, leaving 7 bases between them. Germline loops: CDR1 SGHTA, CDR2 FQGNSA. The CDR3 is CASSLRGRTDTQYF. The CDR3 DNA follows: TGTGCCAGCAGCTTAAGGGGACGCACAGATACGCAGTATTTT.